Presented here are 29 T cell receptor beta chains from one specimen sequenced in a study of blood T cell repertoires in COVID-19. Using immunoSEQ multiplex PCR, the repertoire was profiled, and TCRdb retains in-frame clones only, with some absent. Among 100,000 to 150,000 clones listed, approximately 81% were seen once. Sequencing was done on a sample of peripheral blood. The origin of the receptors is a man older than 75 with COVID-19, enrolled during active disease.

This clone has just a few counts. The chain couples TRBV15 to TRBJ2-7; 8 nucleotides agree with TRBD2. With V trimmed by 5 bases and J by 3 bases, 6 bases remained unmatched. CDR3 length equals 14 residues. Germline CDR1 and CDR2: LNHNV and YYDKDF (reference sequence). In DNA form, the CDR3 reads TGTGCCACCAGCCGAGCGGGAGAGGACTACGAGCAGTACTTC. The encoded protein is CATSRAGEDYEQYF.

The chain combines TRBV28 with TRBJ2-7; TRBD1 matches 7 bases. In germline, CDR1 is MDHEN, CDR2 SYDVKM. J gave up 2 bases and V 9 bases, and 10 bases lay outside the gene matches. CDR3 length equals 14 residues. In nucleotides, the CDR3 is TGTGCCAGTTTGGGACAGCTAGATGCCTACGAGCAGTACTTC. Its translation: CASLGQLDAYEQYF.

V gene TRBV24-1 combines with J gene TRBJ2-1, with TRBD1 matching over 11 bases. The CDR3 contains 19 residues. The germline CDR1 and CDR2 sequences are KGHDR and SFDVKD. With 1 base clipped from V and 3 bases from J, the junction kept 10 bases outside the gene matches. The CDR3 region has the DNA TGTGCCACCAGTGATTTATCCCCGGGACAGGGGGTACACTACAATGAGCAGTTCTTC. Its translation: CATSDLSPGQGVHYNEQFF.

J is TRBJ1-4 and V is TRBV5-1, with unresolved D. Germline V CDR1 and CDR2: SGHRS, YFSETQ. The CDR3 totals 13 residues. The V gene lost 0 bases and the J gene lost 5 bases, with 5 bases spanning the gap. The CDR3 DNA reads as TGCGCCAGCAGCTTGGAACTGAATGAAAAACTGTTTTTT. Residues: CASSLELNEKLFF.

This clone was seen a few times. This chain uses TRBV19 with TRBJ2-1, with TRBD2 matching over 9 bases. V was pared by 2 bases and J by 4 bases, with 9 bases of the junction left unmatched. CDR1 is LNHDA and CDR2 is SQIVND in the germline V gene (reference sequence). The CDR3 sequence is 17 residues long. CDR3 loop: CASSIQATSGPYNEQFF. The CDR3 DNA reads as TGTGCCAGTAGTATACAGGCGACTAGCGGCCCTTACAATGAGCAGTTCTTC.

The CDR3 is CASSIVPPGEGDTEAFF. The CDR3 nucleotides read TGTGCCAGTAGTATAGTCCCCCCTGGTGAGGGTGACACTGAAGCTTTCTTT. The V and J genes are TRBV19 and TRBJ1-1; unclear D gene. Trimming pared 1 base from V and 3 bases from J, leaving 18 bases between. CDR3 length equals 17 residues. Looked up from germline, CDR1 is LNHDA and CDR2 is SQIVND (reference sequence). Using reference TRBV19 and TRBJ1-1 for the parts outside the CDR3, the full variable domain is DGGITQSPKYLFRKEGQNVTLSCEQNLNHDAMYWYRQDPGQGLRLIYYSQIVNDFQKGDIAEGYSVSREKKESFPLTVTSAQKNPTAFYLCASSIVPPGEGDTEAFFGQGTRLTVV.

This chain uses TRBV19 with TRBJ2-3; 12 bases are shared with TRBD2. The CDR3 runs 16 residues. V was pared by 5 bases and J by 3 bases, with 6 bases of the junction left unmatched. Looked up from germline, CDR1 is LNHDA and CDR2 is SQIVND (reference sequence). CDR3 loop: CASSPLTSGRTDTQYF. For the CDR3, the DNA is TGTGCCAGTAGTCCCTTGACTAGCGGGAGAACAGATACGCAGTATTTT.

This sequence joins TRBV21-1 and TRBJ2-7; the table's D gene call, TRBD1, was not cross checked with the DNA. TRBV21-1 is a listed pseudogene. This CDR3 has 16 residues. CDR3 in amino acids: CASSPGTGSTSYEQYF. CDR3 nucleotides: TGTGCCAGCAGCCCAGGGACAGGATCTACCTCCTACGAGCAGTACTTC.

J is TRBJ1-1 and V is TRBV28, with 8 bases identical to TRBD1. Germline V gene lookup returns CDR1 MDHEN and CDR2 SYDVKM. The CDR3 runs 13 residues. The V and J ends lost 6 bases and 6 bases, in that order; junction bases with no gene match: 6. The CDR3 DNA follows: TGTGCCAGCAGCTCAGGGGGCGCAGCTGAAGCTTTCTTT. It translates to CASSSGGAAEAFF. The full variable domain, its missing parts supplied by reference TRBV28 and TRBJ1-1, is DVKVTQSSRYLVKRTGEKVFLECVQDMDHENMFWYRQDPGLGLRLIYFSYDVKMKEKGDIPEGYSVSREKKERFSLILESASTNQTSMYLCASSSGGAAEAFFGQGTRLTVV.

The chain joins TRBV27 to TRBJ2-3; TRBD2 agrees at 11 bases. CDR1 and CDR2 from the germline V gene are MNHEY and SMNVEV (reference sequence). Unmatched junction bases numbered 2, after V lost 2 bases and J lost 1 base. This CDR3 is built from 16 residues. DNA of the CDR3: TGTGCCAGCAGTTTAGCGACTAGCGGGGGCACAGATACGCAGTATTTT. This gives the protein CASSLATSGGTDTQYF.

Of note for this clone: This sample includes further DNA sequences coding for the same CDR3. This sequence joins TRBV15 and TRBJ2-7; no clear D. The V end was cut by 0 bases, the J end by 3 bases, with 6 bases between. There are 13 residues in the CDR3. Germline V gives CDR1 LNHNV, CDR2 YYDKDF (reference sequence). The CDR3 here is CATSRETGYEQYF. The CDR3, as DNA: TGTGCCACCAGCAGAGAAACGGGCTACGAGCAGTACTTC.

The chain employs TRBV27 and TRBJ2-5; 10 bases fit TRBD2. After removal of 3 bases from V and 6 bases from J, the junction contained 7 bases not matched to a gene. The CDR3 length is 15 residues. CDR1 and CDR2 (germline): MNHEY, SMNVEV (reference sequence). The CDR3 DNA is TGTGCCAGCAGTTTTAAAGCGGGAGGGCCTAAGACCCAGTACTTC. Translation gives CASSFKAGGPKTQYF.

The chain recombines TRBV29-1 with TRBJ2-3; D gene ambiguous. The CDR3 is 12 residues long. Germline assignment: CDR1 SQVTM and CDR2 ANQGSEA. The V and J ends lost 6 bases and 0 bases respectively, with 7 bases between them. CDR3 nucleotide sequence: TGCAGCGTCTGGGCTAGCACAGATACGCAGTATTTT. This gives the protein CSVWASTDTQYF.

V is TRBV10-3 and J is TRBJ1-5, with D unclear. The V gene's germline CDR1 is ENHRY and CDR2 SYGVKD. Trimming pared 3 bases from V and 13 bases from J, leaving 13 bases between. The CDR3 is made up of 12 amino acids. The CDR3 DNA sequence: TGTGCCATCAGTGAAACTCAAGATGCGCAGCATTTT. Translation: CAISETQDAQHF.

DNA of the CDR3: TGTGCCAGCAGCTCCGTCTTTAATGAAAAACTGTTTTTT. Translating it yields CASSSVFNEKLFF. This sequence joins TRBV11-2 and TRBJ1-4; the D is unclear. Trimming removed 4 bases from V and 4 bases from J, with 7 bases in between. This CDR3 spans 13 amino acids. Looked up from germline, CDR1 is SGHAT and CDR2 is FQNNGV.

This clone appeared once. The chain carries TRBV10-3 and TRBJ2-3; 12 nucleotides match TRBD2. J gave up 6 bases and V 0 bases, and 10 bases lay outside the gene matches. CDR1 and CDR2 (germline): ENHRY, SYGVKD. The CDR3 has 18 residues. The CDR3 here is CAISESKATSGSSDTQYF. The CDR3, as DNA: TGTGCCATCAGTGAGTCGAAGGCGACTAGCGGGAGTTCGGATACGCAGTATTTT.

This clone was observed a few times. The J gene is TRBJ1-5, the V gene TRBV23-1; maybe TRBD1 (5 bases). TRBV23-1 is assigned to the ORF class and has an uncertain function. V was pared by 2 bases and J by 0 bases, with 11 bases between. The CDR3 covers 16 residues. CDR3 sequence: CASSQNAGLSNQPQHF. The CDR3 DNA reads TGCGCCAGCAGTCAAAACGCAGGGCTTAGCAATCAGCCCCAGCATTTT.

The V call is TRBV11-2, the J call TRBJ1-3, with a possible D match to TRBD1 (6 bases). CDR1 SGHAT and CDR2 FQNNGV come from the germline V gene. This CDR3 region has 18 residues. Between the trimmed V and J ends, which lost 5 bases and 0 bases, there was a span of 20 bases. In DNA form, the CDR3 reads TGTGCCAGCAGCCAGAGGACAGACAAAGGCCACTCTGGAAACACCATATATTTT. It encodes CASSQRTDKGHSGNTIYF.

V is TRBV18 and J is TRBJ2-5, with 10 bases identical to TRBD2. V trimming: 6 bases; J trimming: 4 bases; junction bases outside the gene matches: 5. The CDR3 is made up of 14 amino acids. Germline CDR1 and CDR2: KGHSH and LQKENI. Here the CDR3 DNA reads TGTGCCAGCTCCCGGACTAGCGGAGGAGAGACCCAGTACTTC. Protein product: CASSRTSGGETQYF. Based on the CDR3 plus reference TRBV18 and TRBJ2-5, the full variable domain is NAGVMQNPRHLVRRRGQEARLRCSPMKGHSHVYWYRQLPEEGLKFMVYLQKENIIDESGMPKERFSAEFPKEGPSILRIQQVVRGDSAAYFCASSRTSGGETQYFGPGTRLLVL.

The chain combines TRBV7-2 with TRBJ2-7; possible D gene TRBD2, 5 bases. V was pared by 5 bases and J by 6 bases, with 11 bases between. Germline V gives CDR1 SGHTA, CDR2 FQGNSA. The CDR3 length is 12 residues. The CDR3 protein is CASSPAGAEQYF. The CDR3 DNA reads TGTGCCAGCAGCCCGGCGGGTGCCGAGCAGTACTTC. The full variable domain, in which reference TRBV7-2 and TRBJ2-7 provide the parts outside the CDR3, is GAGVSQSPSNKVTEKGKDVELRCDPISGHTALYWYRQSLGQGLEFLIYFQGNSAPDKSGLPSDRFSAERTGGSVSTLTIQRTQQEDSAVYLCASSPAGAEQYFGPGTRLTVT.

V gene TRBV9 combines with J gene TRBJ2-2; 8 bases match TRBD2. The germline V gene encodes CDR1 SGDLS and CDR2 YYNGEE. J lost 4 bases, V lost 8 bases, and 7 bases had no gene match. The CDR3 has 14 amino acids. CDR3 sequence: CASRGLAGTGELFF. The CDR3 DNA reads TGTGCCAGTAGAGGACTAGCCGGCACCGGGGAGCTGTTTTTT.

This clone was counted a few times. The V call is TRBV30, the J call TRBJ2-2; TRBD2 matches 8 bases. V shed 3 bases, J shed 3 bases, and the junction held 3 bases outside the gene matches. Germline CDR1 reads GTSNPN; CDR2 reads SVGIG (reference sequence). The CDR3 contains 14 residues. CDR3 loop: CAWRGLVDTGELFF. In nucleotides, the CDR3 is TGTGCCTGGAGGGGACTAGTTGACACCGGGGAGCTGTTTTTT.

The gene calls are TRBV5-1 and TRBJ2-2; D remains ambiguous. From germline, CDR1 is SGHRS and CDR2 YFSETQ. V was pared by 4 bases and J by 0 bases, with 13 bases between. The CDR3 has 16 amino acids. The CDR3 bases are TGCGCCAGCAGCCCCACAGTTTTTACGAACACCGGGGAGCTGTTTTTT. It encodes CASSPTVFTNTGELFF.

The V and J genes are TRBV2 and TRBJ2-1; D is possibly TRBD2 (6 bases). The CDR3 spans 15 residues. Germline V gene lookup returns CDR1 SNHLY and CDR2 FYNNEI. Trimming shortened V by 3 bases and J by 1 base, and 10 bases separated the two germline ends. The CDR3 here is CASSDTAGSYNEQFF. The DNA of the CDR3 is TGTGCCAGCAGTGACACGGCGGGGTCCTACAATGAGCAGTTCTTC.

The V gene is TRBV4-1, the J gene TRBJ2-2; D unresolved. CDR1 and CDR2 from the germline V gene are MGHRA and YSYEKL. The ends were cut back, 4 bases at V and 5 bases at J, with 14 bases in the middle. The CDR3 spans 15 residues. The CDR3 reads CASSPIIRGTGELFF. In nucleotides, the CDR3 is TGCGCCAGCAGCCCCATCATCCGAGGTACCGGGGAGCTGTTTTTT.

This clone has just a few counts. The CDR3 bases are TGTGCCAGCAGCATCGAGACATTTGGCACCGGGGAGCTGTTTTTT. This translates into CASSIETFGTGELFF. The rearrangement joins TRBV11-2 to TRBJ2-2, with D hard to call. CDR1 SGHAT and CDR2 FQNNGV come from the germline V gene. The CDR3 has 15 amino acids. V lost 5 bases and J 4 bases, leaving 14 bases between the germline ends.

In its sample, this clone was seen a few times. The chain recombines TRBV19 with TRBJ2-5; 8 bases are shared with TRBD2. The V segment lost 5 bases and the J segment 4 bases; nucleotides outside the gene matches: 6. The CDR3 consists of 14 residues. The germline gives CDR1 LNHDA, CDR2 SQIVND (reference sequence). The CDR3 DNA reads as TGTGCCAGTAGTCCTCGGGGGGGAACAGAGACCCAGTACTTC. Amino acids: CASSPRGGTETQYF.

This clone came up a few times. CDR3 loop: CASNPGTPHGELFF. The CDR3 coding sequence is TGCGCCAGCAACCCAGGGACTCCCCACGGGGAGCTGTTTTTT. The gene calls are TRBV5-1 and TRBJ2-2, with D perhaps matching TRBD2 (6 bases). There are 14 residues in the CDR3. Germline V gene sequence: CDR1 SGHRS, CDR2 YFSETQ. The V end was cut by 6 bases, the J end by 7 bases, with 16 bases between.

This clone was counted a few times. The genes are TRBV5-1 and TRBJ1-5, with 12 bases identical to TRBD1. The CDR3 has 15 amino acids. The trim removed 3 bases at V and 5 bases at J, leaving 3 bases unmatched. Germline CDR1 is SGHRS and CDR2 is YFSETQ. For the CDR3, the DNA is TGCGCCAGCAGCTCGGGACAGGGGGCATATCAGCCCCAGCATTTT. This gives the protein CASSSGQGAYQPQHF.